The clone carrying this TCR beta chain was recorded once. What it binds is not known. The sample originates from a study of CD8+ T cells in alopecia areata. RNA extraction and reverse transcription yielded cDNA as sequencing template. Some clones are missing from TCRdb's copy, which holds only in-frame ones; the method was immunoSEQ multiplex PCR. The data show 200,000 to 250,000 clones, less than 65% seen once. Treatment in this sample: oral pan-JAK inhibitor, 5-10 mg twice daily. In germline, CDR1 is SNHLY, CDR2 FYNNEI. V lost 6 bases to trimming and J lost 0 bases; unmatched junction nucleotides: 4. The CDR3 sequence is 14 residues long. Overall study results and limits: Tofacitinib significantly lowered scalp clonality and expanded CD8+ clones among the top 100.

The gene calls are TRBV2 and TRBJ1-2; 7 bases fit TRBD1. Sample: CD4+ T cells sorted from blood, taken at week 4, from a patient treated with tofacitinib. The source is a human donor with alopecia areata. The CDR3 reads CASSGQASNYGYTF. The CDR3 nucleotides are TGTGCCAGCAGCGGACAGGCTTCTAACTATGGCTACACCTTC.